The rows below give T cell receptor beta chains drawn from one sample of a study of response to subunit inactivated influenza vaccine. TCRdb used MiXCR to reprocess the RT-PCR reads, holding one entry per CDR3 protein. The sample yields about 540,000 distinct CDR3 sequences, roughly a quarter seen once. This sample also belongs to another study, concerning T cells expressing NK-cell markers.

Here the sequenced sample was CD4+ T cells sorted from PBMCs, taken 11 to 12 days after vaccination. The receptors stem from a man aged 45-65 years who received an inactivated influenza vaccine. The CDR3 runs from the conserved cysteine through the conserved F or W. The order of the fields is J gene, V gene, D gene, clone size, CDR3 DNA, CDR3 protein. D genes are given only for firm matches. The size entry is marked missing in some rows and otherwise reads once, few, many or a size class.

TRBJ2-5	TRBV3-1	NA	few	TGTGCCAGCAGCCCCACCATTTATGGGGAGACCCAGTACTTC	CASSPTIYGETQYF
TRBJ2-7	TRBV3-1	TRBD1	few	TGTGCCAGCAGCCAAGGGGACAGGGGACGCTACGAGCAGTACTTC	CASSQGDRGRYEQYF
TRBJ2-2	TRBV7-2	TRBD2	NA	TGTGCCAGCAGCTCCCGGACTAGCCACACCGGGGAGCTGTTTTTT	CASSSRTSHTGELFF
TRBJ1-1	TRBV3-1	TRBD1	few	TGTGCCAGCAGCCCCTACCCATACCGGGACAGGGGGGTTTGGGCTTTCTTT	CASSPYPYRDRGVWAFF
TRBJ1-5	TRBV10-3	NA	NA	TGTGCCATCAGTGAGTCGAGGGGGGGGGCTGGTCAGCCCCAGCATTTT	CAISESRGGAGQPQHF
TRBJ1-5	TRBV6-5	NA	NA	TGTGCCAGCAGAAGAAGGAATCAGCCCCAGCATTTT	CASRRRNQPQHF
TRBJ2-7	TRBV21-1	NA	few	TGTGCCAGCAGCAAAGCGCATTCTACTAGCGGGAGGGTTGGCTACGAGCAGTACTTC	CASSKAHSTSGRVGYEQYF
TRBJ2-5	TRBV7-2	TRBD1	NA	TGTGCCAGCAGCGGACAGGGAGAGCAAGAGACCCAGTACTTC	CASSGQGEQETQYF
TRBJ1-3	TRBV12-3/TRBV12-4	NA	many	TGTGCCAGCAGCCTACCCCCTGACCGCGCCTCTGGAAACACCATATATTTT	CASSLPPDRASGNTIYF
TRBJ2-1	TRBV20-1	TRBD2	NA	TGCAGTGCCGCGAATTACCTTAGCGGGAGGACCTACAATGAGCAGTTCTTC	CSAANYLSGRTYNEQFF
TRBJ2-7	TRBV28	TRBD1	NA	TGTGCCAGCAGACCACGGACAGGGAGGCCCTACGAGCAGTACTTC	CASRPRTGRPYEQYF
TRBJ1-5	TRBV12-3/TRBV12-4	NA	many	TGTGCCAGCAGTTTAGACAGAGGATTGCCCCAGCATTTT	CASSLDRGLPQHF
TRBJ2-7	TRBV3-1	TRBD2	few	TGTGCCAGCAGCCAATTAGGCCTAGCGGGAAGCGAGCAGTACTTC	CASSQLGLAGSEQYF
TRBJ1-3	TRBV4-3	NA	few	TGCGCCAGCAGCCAAGACCGGGTTACCATATATTTT	CASSQDRVTIYF
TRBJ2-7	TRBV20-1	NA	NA	TGCAGTGCTAGAGAAACTGGGGGGTCTAGGTACGAGCAGTACTTC	CSARETGGSRYEQYF
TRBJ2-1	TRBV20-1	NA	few	TGCAGTGCGGCTTCTATCAATGAGCAGTTCTTC	CSAASINEQFF
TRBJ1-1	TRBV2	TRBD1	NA	TGTGCCAGCAGTGAGGGAGATACAGGGGGGAACACTGAAGCTTTCTTT	CASSEGDTGGNTEAFF
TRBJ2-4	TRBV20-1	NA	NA	TGCAGTGCTAGAGATTTGGACGCCTTACTAGCCAAAAACATTCAGTACTTC	CSARDLDALLAKNIQYF
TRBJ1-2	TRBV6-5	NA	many	TGTGCCAGCAAAAGGGTGGGCAACTATGGCTACACCTTC	CASKRVGNYGYTF
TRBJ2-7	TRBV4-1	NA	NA	TGCGCCAGCAGCCAAGATCTGACCACCTACGAGCAGTACTTC	CASSQDLTTYEQYF
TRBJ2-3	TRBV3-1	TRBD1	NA	TGTGCCAGCAGCCAGGGACAGGGATTCACAGATACGCAGTATTTT	CASSQGQGFTDTQYF
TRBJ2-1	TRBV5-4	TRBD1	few	TGTGCCAGCAGCTTATCGGGACAGGGGTCCAATGAGCAGTTCTTC	CASSLSGQGSNEQFF
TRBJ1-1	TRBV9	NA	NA	TGTGCCAGCAGCCTAGGGCGGGGGTCGGCCGGCGCTGAAGCTTTCTTT	CASSLGRGSAGAEAFF
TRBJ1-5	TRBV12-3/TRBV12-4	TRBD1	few	TGTGCCAGCAGTTCAGGGACAGACCCCCGTGGATGGCATTTT	CASSSGTDPRGWHF
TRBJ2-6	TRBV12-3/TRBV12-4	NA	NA	TGTGCCAGCAGTTTATGGACAGCCTCTGGGGCCAACGTCCTGACTTTC	CASSLWTASGANVLTF
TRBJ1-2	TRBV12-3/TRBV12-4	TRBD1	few	TGTGCCAGCAGTCCCCCGGGACAGAACTATGGCTACACCTTC	CASSPPGQNYGYTF
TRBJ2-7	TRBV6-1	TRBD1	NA	TGTGCCAGCAGTGACGTGGCCAGGGGGCTTTCCTACGAGCAGTACTTC	CASSDVARGLSYEQYF
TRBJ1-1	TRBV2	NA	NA	TGTGCCAGCAGTGAGCAGGACACCATGAACACTGAAGCTTTCTTT	CASSEQDTMNTEAFF
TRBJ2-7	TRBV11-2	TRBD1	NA	TGTGCCAGCAGCCCGACAGGGGGAGGCGAGCAGTACTTC	CASSPTGGGEQYF
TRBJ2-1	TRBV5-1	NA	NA	TGCGCCAGCAGCTTGGCAACCGGGACATCCTACAATGAGCAGTTCTTC	CASSLATGTSYNEQFF
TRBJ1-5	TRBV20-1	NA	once	TGCAGTGCTAGAGGGCCGGGCACCCGAAGAGGGTCCGCCCAGCATTTT	CSARGPGTRRGSAQHF
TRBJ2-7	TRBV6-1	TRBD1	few	TGTGCCAGCAGTGGACAGGGATTTTACGAGCAGTACTTC	CASSGQGFYEQYF
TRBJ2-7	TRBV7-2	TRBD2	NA	TGTGCCAGCAGCTTAGTGTCCAGCGGGGGGCCCAACGAGCAGTACTTC	CASSLVSSGGPNEQYF
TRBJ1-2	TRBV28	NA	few	TGTGCCAGCAGTTTAAGTACACTTTACTATGGCTACACCTTC	CASSLSTLYYGYTF
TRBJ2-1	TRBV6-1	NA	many	TGTGCCTCGAGGACAGACCTAGTTAGCCAGCAGTTCTTC	CASRTDLVSQQFF